This T cell receptor (beta chain) was obtained from a study of blood T cell repertoires in COVID-19. Study-wide context: Acute-phase and convalescent COVID-19 samples originated in the United States, Italy and Spain.

J lost 2 bases, V lost 1 base, and 4 bases had no gene match. The CDR3 is 15 amino acids. Germline-derived CDR1 and CDR2 are SEHNR and FQNEAQ (reference sequence). Assay: immunoSEQ multiplex PCR; the TCRdb copy retains only in-frame clones and omits some. The table has tens of thousands of clones, about 89% seen once; the top ten hold under 9.5%. The chain employs TRBV7-9 and TRBJ2-7, with 8 bases lining up with TRBD1. Material for sequencing was peripheral blood. This clonotype originated in a man aged 50-59 years with active COVID-19. Here the CDR3 reads CASSLGDRQTYEQYF. In DNA form, the CDR3 reads TGTGCCAGCAGCTTAGGGGACAGGCAGACCTACGAGCAGTACTTC. Together with reference TRBV7-9 and TRBJ2-7, the CDR3 gives the full variable domain: DTGVSQNPRHKITKRGQNVTFRCDPISEHNRLYWYRQTLGQGPEFLTYFQNEAQLEKSRLLSDRFSAERPKGSFSTLEIQRTEQGDSAMYLCASSLGDRQTYEQYFGPGTRLTVT.